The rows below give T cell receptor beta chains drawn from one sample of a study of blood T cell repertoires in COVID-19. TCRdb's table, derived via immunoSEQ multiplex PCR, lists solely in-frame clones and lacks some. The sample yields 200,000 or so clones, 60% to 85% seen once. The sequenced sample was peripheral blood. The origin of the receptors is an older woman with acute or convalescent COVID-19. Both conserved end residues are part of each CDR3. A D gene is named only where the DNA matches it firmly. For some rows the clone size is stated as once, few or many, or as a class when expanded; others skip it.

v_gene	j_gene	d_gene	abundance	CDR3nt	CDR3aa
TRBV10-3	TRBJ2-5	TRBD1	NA	TGTGCCATCAAGGGGGACAGGGGAGAAGAGACCCAGTACTTC	CAIKGDRGEETQYF
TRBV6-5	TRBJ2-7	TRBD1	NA	TGTGCCAGCAGGGGGTTTGCACAGGGGGTAGACGAGCAGTACTTC	CASRGFAQGVDEQYF
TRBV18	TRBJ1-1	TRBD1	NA	TGTGCCAGCTCACCACTAACAGGGGGAGGAATCACTGAAGCTTTCTTT	CASSPLTGGGITEAFF
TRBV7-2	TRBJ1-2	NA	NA	TGTGCCAGCAGCTTAGTCGGGGGTCTTAACTATGGCTACACCTTC	CASSLVGGLNYGYTF
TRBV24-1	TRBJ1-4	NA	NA	TGTGCCACCAGTGATTCGGACAGCAAACTGTTTTTT	CATSDSDSKLFF
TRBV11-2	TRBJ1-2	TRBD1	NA	TGTGCCAGCAGCATCGACAGGGGCGATGGCTACACCTTC	CASSIDRGDGYTF
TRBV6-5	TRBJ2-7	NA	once	TGTGCCAGCAGGTCCGCGGACGAGCAGTACTTC	CASRSADEQYF
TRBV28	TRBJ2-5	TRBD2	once	TGTGCCAGCAGTTCGAGCGGGAGTTTGGAGACCCAGTACTTC	CASSSSGSLETQYF
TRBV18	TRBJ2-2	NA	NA	TGTGCCAGCTCACCACCGGTCAGGTGGAACACCGGGGAGCTGTTTTTT	CASSPPVRWNTGELFF
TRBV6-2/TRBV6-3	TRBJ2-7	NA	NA	TGTGCCAGCAGTTACGACGGGAACTACGAGCAGTACTTC	CASSYDGNYEQYF
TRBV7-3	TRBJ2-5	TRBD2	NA	TGTGCCAGCAGCTCGGGACTAGTTAGCCAGACCCAGTACTTC	CASSSGLVSQTQYF
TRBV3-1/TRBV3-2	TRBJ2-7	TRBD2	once	TGTGCCAGCAGCCAAGGGGTAGCGGGAGGGCTTGGCGAGCAGTACTTC	CASSQGVAGGLGEQYF
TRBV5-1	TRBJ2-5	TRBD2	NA	TGCGCCAGCAGCCCGTTTAGCGGGAGTCGTCAAGAGACCCAGTACTTC	CASSPFSGSRQETQYF
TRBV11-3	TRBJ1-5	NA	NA	TGTGCCAGCAGCTCCCACAGGGTTAATAGCAATCAGCCCCAGCATTTT	CASSSHRVNSNQPQHF
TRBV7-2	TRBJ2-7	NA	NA	TGTGCCAGCAGGCTCCCTCGAGGAGACTACGAGCAGTACTTC	CASRLPRGDYEQYF
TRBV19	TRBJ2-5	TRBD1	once	TGTGCCAGCGGGGACAGGGGGGTCCCACAAGAGACCCAGTACTTC	CASGDRGVPQETQYF
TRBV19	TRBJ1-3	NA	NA	TGTGCCAGTAGTCCCACCCGGACGGGAGGAGGAAACACCATATATTTT	CASSPTRTGGGNTIYF
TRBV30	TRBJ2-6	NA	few	TGTGCCTTCCCTGGGCTTTTCTCTGGGGCCAACGTCCTGACTTTC	CAFPGLFSGANVLTF
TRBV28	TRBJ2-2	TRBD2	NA	TGTGCCAGCAGTTTTCCCCGGGGGCGAGCGGGAGGGAAGAACACCGGGGAGCTGTTTTTT	CASSFPRGRAGGKNTGELFF
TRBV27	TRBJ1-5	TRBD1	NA	TGTGCCAGCAGTGCCGGACAGGGGTATCAGCCCCAGCATTTT	CASSAGQGYQPQHF
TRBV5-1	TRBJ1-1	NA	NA	TGCGCCAGCAGCTACACAGGCCGCTTTGAAGCTTTCTTT	CASSYTGRFEAFF
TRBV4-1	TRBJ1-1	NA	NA	TGCGCCAGCAGCCGAGGACAGTCGAACACTGAAGCTTTCTTT	CASSRGQSNTEAFF
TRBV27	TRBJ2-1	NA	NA	TGTGCCAGCAGACCCTTCCCGGGGAATGAGCAGTTCTTC	CASRPFPGNEQFF
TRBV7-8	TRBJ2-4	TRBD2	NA	TGTGCCAGCAGCTTAGACCTAGCGGGAGGGATCAAAAACATTCAGTACTTC	CASSLDLAGGIKNIQYF
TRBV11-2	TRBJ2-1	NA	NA	TGTGCCAGCAGCTTAGAGTTTGGGCAGGCAGGCTCCTACAATGAGCAGTTCTTC	CASSLEFGQAGSYNEQFF
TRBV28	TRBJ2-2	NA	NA	TGTGCCAGCGCCCCCGCCGGGCTAGAGCGGGCCGGGGAGCTGTTTTTT	CASAPAGLERAGELFF
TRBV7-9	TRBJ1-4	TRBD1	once	TGTGCCGAGGGACAGGGCGAAGAAAAACTGTTTTTT	CAEGQGEEKLFF
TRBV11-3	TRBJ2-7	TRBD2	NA	TGTGCCAGCAGCTTGGGGGGGACTTACGAGCAGTACTTC	CASSLGGTYEQYF
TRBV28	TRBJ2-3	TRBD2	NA	TGTGCCAGCAGTCTGGGACTAGCGGGAGGTTATAGCACAGATACGCAGTATTTT	CASSLGLAGGYSTDTQYF
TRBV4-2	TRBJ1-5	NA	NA	TGTGCCAGCAGCCAGGACAGAAATAGCAATCAGCCCCAGCATTTT	CASSQDRNSNQPQHF
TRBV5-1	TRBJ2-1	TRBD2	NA	TGCGCCAGCAGCTTGGGTTTACTAGCGGGAGGGTACAATGAGCAGTTCTTC	CASSLGLLAGGYNEQFF
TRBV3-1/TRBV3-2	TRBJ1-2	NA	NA	TGTGCCAGCAGCCGCTGGTCCCTGGAAGGGGGTGGCTACACCTTC	CASSRWSLEGGGYTF
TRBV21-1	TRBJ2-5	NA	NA	TGTGCCAGCAGCAAAGCCCGAGGGAGCGCCCACCAAGAGACCCAGTACTTC	CASSKARGSAHQETQYF
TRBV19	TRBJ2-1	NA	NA	TGTGCCAGTAGTGCCCGGACAGCCTACAATGAGCAGTTCTTC	CASSARTAYNEQFF
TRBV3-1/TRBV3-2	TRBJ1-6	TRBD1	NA	TGTGCCAGCAGCCAAGGGGGACAGGGTAGTTCACCCCTCCACTTT	CASSQGGQGSSPLHF
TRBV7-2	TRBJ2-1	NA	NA	TGTGCCAGCAGCTTAGGGTGGTGGGAGGACAATGAGCAGTTCTTC	CASSLGWWEDNEQFF
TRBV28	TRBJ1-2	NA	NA	TGTGCCAGCAGTACCGATGATCAGGGTTTCTATGGCTACACCTTC	CASSTDDQGFYGYTF
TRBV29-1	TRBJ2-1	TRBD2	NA	TGCAGCGTTGCTAGTTCTAGCGGCAGATACAATGAGCAGTTCTTC	CSVASSSGRYNEQFF
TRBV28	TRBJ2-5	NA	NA	TGTGCCAGCAGTATTATGGAGACCCAGTACTTC	CASSIMETQYF
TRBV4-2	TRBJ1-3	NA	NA	TGTGCCAGCAGCCAAGTGCAGACAGCCGGAGCTGGAAACACCATATATTTT	CASSQVQTAGAGNTIYF
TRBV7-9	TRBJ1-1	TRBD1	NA	TGTGCCAGCAGCGCAGAGGACAGGGGGCATCACACTGAAGCTTTCTTT	CASSAEDRGHHTEAFF
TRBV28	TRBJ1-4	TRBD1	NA	TGTGCCAGCAGTGAAAGATTGACAGGGGGCTGGGAAAAACTGTTTTTT	CASSERLTGGWEKLFF
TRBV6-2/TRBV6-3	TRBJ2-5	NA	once	TGTGCCAGCAGTTCGGCGACTGGTCTGTACCAAGAGACCCAGTACTTC	CASSSATGLYQETQYF
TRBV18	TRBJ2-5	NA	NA	TGTGCCAGCTCACCGTTGAGGCAGCAAGAGACCCAGTACTTC	CASSPLRQQETQYF
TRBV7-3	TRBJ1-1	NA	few	TGTGCCAGCAGCTTACAGCGGGGTTTCTTT	CASSLQRGFF
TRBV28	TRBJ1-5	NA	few	TGTGCCAGCAGTTTATGGGGTCAGGGCGATGATCAGCCCCAGCATTTT	CASSLWGQGDDQPQHF
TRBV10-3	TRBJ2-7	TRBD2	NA	TGTGCCATCAGCGGGGGGGACGAGCAGTACTTC	CAISGGDEQYF
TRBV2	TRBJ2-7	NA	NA	TGTGCCAGCACCCAGAAACGTTACGAGCAGTACTTC	CASTQKRYEQYF
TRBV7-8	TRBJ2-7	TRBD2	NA	TGTGCCAGCAGCTCGAGCGGGGGTCCCTACGAGCAGTACTTC	CASSSSGGPYEQYF
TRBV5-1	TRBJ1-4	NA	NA	TGCGCCAGCAGCTTGGAAGGAGTGAGTAACGAAAAACTGTTTTTT	CASSLEGVSNEKLFF
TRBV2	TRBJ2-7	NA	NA	TGTGCCAGCAGTGAAAATTTGGAGGGAACGGGGCAGTACTTC	CASSENLEGTGQYF
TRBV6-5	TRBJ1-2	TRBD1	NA	TGTGCCAGCAGGGGGACAGGGGGTTATGGCTACACCTTC	CASRGTGGYGYTF
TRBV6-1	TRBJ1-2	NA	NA	TGTGCCAGCAGTGAAAGGACAGTAACTAACTATGGCTACACCTTC	CASSERTVTNYGYTF
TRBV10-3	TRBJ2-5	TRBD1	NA	TGTGCCATCGGACAGGGCCAGCAAGAGACCCAGTACTTC	CAIGQGQQETQYF
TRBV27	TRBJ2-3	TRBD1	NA	TGTGCCAGCAGTCGGGACAGGGACACAGATACGCAGTATTTT	CASSRDRDTDTQYF